One and the same sample provided the 18 T cell receptor beta chains below, sequenced in a study of cytotoxic CD8 clonotypes in ibrutinib-treated CLL. The method was immunoSEQ multiplex PCR; TCRdb's version includes in-frame clones alone and lacks a portion of them. The sample includes 57,000 or so clones, 54% seen only once; the top ten take roughly a quarter. This material consisted of PBMCs, taken at disease progression, from a patient treated with ibrutinib. The receptor source for this set is a human donor with chronic lymphocytic leukemia.

The rearrangement joins TRBV9 to TRBJ2-3; no firm D call. Between the trimmed V and J ends, which lost 0 bases and 4 bases, there was a span of 6 bases. CDR3 length equals 13 residues. CDR1 and CDR2 (germline): SGDLS, YYNGEE. CDR3 in DNA: TGTGCCAGCAGCGTAGGATCGCCAGATACGCAGTATTTT. Translating gives CASSVGSPDTQYF.

The genes are TRBV5-1 and TRBJ1-2; 7 positions agree with TRBD1. The germline gives CDR1 SGHRS, CDR2 YFSETQ. J gave up 3 bases and V 1 base, and 3 bases lay outside the gene matches. There are 14 residues in the CDR3. The CDR3 nucleotides read TGCGCCAGCAGCTTGTTCGACAGGGACTATGGCTACACCTTC. Protein: CASSLFDRDYGYTF. The entire variable domain, with the rest obtained from reference TRBV5-1 and TRBJ1-2, is as follows: KAGVTQTPRYLIKTRGQQVTLSCSPISGHRSVSWYQQTPGQGLQFLFEYFSETQRNKGNFPGRFSGRQFSNSRSEMNVSTLELGDSALYLCASSLFDRDYGYTFGSGTRLTVV.

The J gene is TRBJ2-5, the V gene TRBV11-2; D could derive from TRBD1 or TRBD2 (5 bases each). This CDR3 is built from 15 residues. Germline V gene lookup returns CDR1 SGHAT and CDR2 FQNNGV. V lost 4 bases to trimming and J lost 4 bases, with 16 bases between them. The CDR3: CASSSHTSGGETQYF. The DNA of the CDR3 is TGTGCCAGCAGCTCCCACACGAGTGGGGGAGAGACCCAGTACTTC.

The genes are TRBV7-8 and TRBJ2-1, with 9 positions matching TRBD2. This CDR3 has 14 amino acids. The trim removed 4 bases at V and 6 bases at J, leaving 4 bases unmatched. Germline values: CDR1 SGHVS, CDR2 FQNEAQ. CDR3 DNA: TGTGCCAGCAGCTCGGGACTAGCTGCCAATGAGCAGTTCTTC. It is translated as CASSSGLAANEQFF. The full variable domain, its missing parts supplied by reference TRBV7-8 and TRBJ2-1, is GAGVSQSPRYKVAKRGQDVALRCDPISGHVSLFWYQQALGQGPEFLTYFQNEAQLDKSGLPSDRFFAERPEGSVSTLKIQRTQQEDSAVYLCASSSGLAANEQFFGPGTRLTVL.

V is TRBV9 and J is TRBJ2-2; 8 bases match TRBD2. The V and J ends lost 4 bases and 0 bases, in that order; junction bases with no gene match: 5. CDR1 and CDR2 from the germline V gene are SGDLS and YYNGEE. The CDR3 consists of 16 residues. CDR3 DNA sequence: TGTGCCAGCAGCCTGGTAGCGGGGCCGAACACCGGGGAGCTGTTTTTT. Translated, it gives CASSLVAGPNTGELFF.

The chain links TRBV29-1 to TRBJ1-2; D call uncertain. The CDR3 is 11 amino acids. Germline CDR1 SQVTM, CDR2 ANQGSEA. The V end was cut by 6 bases, the J end by 8 bases, with 13 bases between. The CDR3 reads CSVRPEPGYTF. The CDR3 nucleotides read TGCAGCGTGAGACCCGAACCCGGCTACACCTTC.

This clone was recorded a few times. The chain employs TRBV6-5 and TRBJ2-7, with 9 bases lining up with TRBD1. From germline, CDR1 is MNHEY and CDR2 SVGAGI. The CDR3 runs 15 residues. The junction had 9 bases not matched to a gene; V was cut back by 9 bases and J by 0 bases. CDR3 region: CASKQGAMGSYEQYF. The CDR3 DNA reads as TGTGCCAGTAAACAGGGGGCGATGGGCTCCTACGAGCAGTACTTC.

In this sample, this clone turned up once. Germline and junction disagree at one end, which may indicate a read error. The V call is TRBV19, the J call TRBJ1-1; D not resolved. Germline CDR1 and CDR2: LNHDA and SQIVND (reference sequence). The CDR3 has 11 residues. The CDR3 region has the DNA TGTGCCAGTAGCTACTCAAGGGTCGAGGCTTTT. Amino acids: CASSYSRVEAF.

This clone was seen more than once but under ten times. The chain uses TRBV7-6 and TRBJ2-7, with TRBD1 matching 10 bases. Germline CDR1 is SGHVS and CDR2 is FNYEAQ. The junction had 6 bases not matched to a gene; V was cut back by 0 bases and J by 7 bases. The length of the CDR3 is 15 residues. In DNA, the CDR3 is TGTGCCAGCAGCTTAGCCGGGACAGGGGCTGAGGAGCAGTACTTC. Protein sequence: CASSLAGTGAEEQYF.

This clone was seen a handful of times. The chain carries TRBV28 and TRBJ2-2, with D perhaps matching TRBD2 (7 bases). Germline V gene lookup returns CDR1 MDHEN and CDR2 SYDVKM. CDR3 length equals 16 residues. Trimming stripped 5 bases from V and 7 bases from J, with 20 bases between. The CDR3 nucleotides read TGTGCCAGCAGTCCCCCGGTGGCGGGGGCCCACGGGGAGCTGTTTTTT. It specifies CASSPPVAGAHGELFF.

The chain is built from TRBV2 and TRBJ2-3, with D perhaps matching TRBD1 (6 bases). The CDR3 contains 13 residues. Germline V gene data show CDR1 as SNHLY and CDR2 as FYNNEI. V was cut by 7 bases and J by 5 bases, with 13 bases left in between. The DNA for the CDR3 is TGTGCCAGCACGAGGTCAGGGGAAGATACGCAGTATTTT. Amino acids: CASTRSGEDTQYF.

CDR3 nucleotide sequence: TGTGCCAGCTTATTCCGGGGGCCGGGAGAAAAACTGTTTTTT. This gives the protein CASLFRGPGEKLFF. The chain links TRBV28 to TRBJ1-4; a possible D gene is TRBD1 (6 bases). Trimming left V 8 bases short and J 8 bases short, with 18 bases between. This CDR3 is built from 14 residues. CDR1 and CDR2 (germline): MDHEN, SYDVKM.

This sequence joins TRBV2 and TRBJ1-4, with unresolved D. Germline CDR1 reads SNHLY; CDR2 reads FYNNEI. The CDR3 totals 13 residues. Trimming removed 4 bases from V and 4 bases from J, with 7 bases in between. CDR3 bases: TGTGCCAGCAGTGGGGGTAATAATGAAAAACTGTTTTTT. Translating gives CASSGGNNEKLFF.

J is TRBJ1-4 and V is TRBV28; the D is unclear. Germline CDR1 reads MDHEN; CDR2 reads SYDVKM. This CDR3 is built from 11 residues. V dropped 3 bases and J dropped 6 bases, with 2 bases sitting between them. The CDR3 loop is CASSLDEKLFF. CDR3 coding DNA: TGTGCCAGCAGTTTGGATGAAAAACTGTTTTTT. Full variable domain (outside the CDR3, taken from reference TRBV28 and TRBJ1-4): DVKVTQSSRYLVKRTGEKVFLECVQDMDHENMFWYRQDPGLGLRLIYFSYDVKMKEKGDIPEGYSVSREKKERFSLILESASTNQTSMYLCASSLDEKLFFGSGTQLSVL.

This chain uses TRBV27 with TRBJ2-5; 9 nucleotides match TRBD1. The CDR3 totals 17 residues. Germline lookup yields CDR1 MNHEY and CDR2 SMNVEV (reference sequence). V shed 6 bases and J 4 bases; nucleotides not matched to a gene: 15. CDR3 loop: CASSPGQGGRRRETQYF. The CDR3 DNA is TGTGCCAGCAGCCCGGGACAGGGAGGCCGGAGGAGAGAGACCCAGTACTTC.

The chain recombines TRBV7-3 with TRBJ2-3, with a possible D match to TRBD1 (6 bases). The germline V gene encodes CDR1 SGHTA and CDR2 FQGTGA. Trimming shortened V by 5 bases and J by 0 bases, and 12 bases separated the two germline ends. CDR3 length: 15 residues. CDR3 coding DNA: TGTGCCAGCAGCATACAACAGGGTAGCACAGATACGCAGTATTTT. This codes for CASSIQQGSTDTQYF.

V and J are TRBV9 and TRBJ1-4; D ambiguous. The CDR3 runs 15 residues. Trimming removed 7 bases at V and 5 bases at J, with 18 bases between. Per the germline V gene, CDR1 is SGDLS and CDR2 is YYNGEE. The CDR3 spells CASLRDAGNNEKLFF. For the CDR3, the DNA is TGTGCCAGCCTCAGAGACGCGGGGAACAATGAAAAACTGTTTTTT.

CDR3 DNA: TGTGCCAGCTGCTACAGGGGAAGGACAGATACGCAGTATTTT. Translation gives CASCYRGRTDTQYF. The V and J genes are TRBV5-6 and TRBJ2-3; 7 bases align to TRBD1. Germline assignment: CDR1 SGHDT and CDR2 YYEEEE. The CDR3 is made up of 14 amino acids. Trimming took 7 bases from V and 3 from J; bases not matched to a gene: 8.